This passage covers 21 T cell receptor beta chains from one sample sequenced in a study of shared clonotypes between healthy human individuals. Repertoires were generated with immunoSEQ multiplex PCR, while TCRdb's copy carries only in-frame clones and drops some. The table has 2 million to 2.5 million clones, under 95% seen once. Sequencing input: naive CD4+ T cells from PBMCs. Subset defined: CD45RA+ positively selected. All receptors come from a man between 18 and 29 years old in good health. Some clones in this sample may be carry-over from other donors' samples.

The chain combines TRBV7-9 with TRBJ2-1, with a weak D call TRBD2 (6 bases). In germline, CDR1 is SEHNR, CDR2 FQNEAQ (reference sequence). Trimming took 0 bases from V and 6 from J, leaving 9 bases between them. The CDR3 has 14 residues. CDR3: CASSLASGGNEQFF. The CDR3 DNA reads TGTGCCAGCAGCTTAGCTTCCGGGGGCAATGAGCAGTTCTTC.

This chain uses TRBV11-2 with TRBJ2-1; TRBD2 matches at 9 bases. Germline CDR1 is SGHAT and CDR2 is FQNNGV. The CDR3 consists of 16 residues. V lost 5 bases to trimming and J lost 6 bases; unmatched junction nucleotides: 11. The CDR3 protein is CASSTLMASGINEQFF. The CDR3 nucleotides read TGTGCCAGCAGCACCCTGATGGCTAGCGGGATCAATGAGCAGTTCTTC.

As to this clone: Other DNA sequences in this sample translate to the same CDR3. The V and J genes are TRBV18 and TRBJ2-5; maybe TRBD1 (6 bases). Per the germline V gene, CDR1 is KGHSH and CDR2 is LQKENI. V lost 2 bases to trimming and J lost 2 bases, with 9 bases between them. CDR3 size: 14 residues. CDR3 loop: CASSPIRGQETQYF. The CDR3 DNA sequence: TGTGCCAGCTCACCAATCAGGGGACAAGAGACCCAGTACTTC.

The V and J genes are TRBV7-2 and TRBJ2-5, with a tentative D call TRBD2 (5 bases). Deletions cut 1 base from V and 0 bases from J, with 9 bases between. CDR1 is SGHTA and CDR2 is FQGNSA in the germline V gene. CDR3 size: 15 residues. The CDR3 DNA reads as TGTGCCAGCAGCTTAGGACTAACGTACCAAGAGACCCAGTACTTC. This encodes CASSLGLTYQETQYF.

V is TRBV2 and J is TRBJ1-3; D is possibly TRBD1 (5 bases). The CDR3 spans 15 residues. V gave up 1 base and J gave up 0 bases, with 7 bases separating them. Germline V CDR1 and CDR2: SNHLY, FYNNEI. CDR3 residues: CASSEEGTSGNTIYF. The CDR3, as DNA: TGTGCCAGCAGTGAAGAGGGGACCTCTGGAAACACCATATATTTT.

The chain combines TRBV14 with TRBJ2-2, with TRBD2 matching 8 bases. Trimming cost V 8 bases and J 2 bases; bases outside gene matches: 10. Germline V gene data show CDR1 as SGHDN and CDR2 as FVKESK. The CDR3 consists of 16 residues. The chain's CDR3 is CASRLRAGGNTGELFF. The CDR3 DNA follows: TGTGCCAGCCGACTTCGGGCGGGAGGAAACACCGGGGAGCTGTTTTTT.

V gene TRBV5-4 combines with J gene TRBJ1-3, with a weak D call TRBD1 (5 bases). Germline-derived CDR1 and CDR2 are SGHNT and YYREEE (reference sequence). There are 17 residues in the CDR3. Deletions cut 4 bases from V and 2 bases from J, with 19 bases between. CDR3 DNA sequence: TGTGCCAGCAGCAACGGGGCCGCGGTCGATCCTGGAAACACCATATATTTT. Amino acid sequence: CASSNGAAVDPGNTIYF.

This clone was observed once. V and J are TRBV10-3 and TRBJ1-1; TRBD1 is a possible D gene (6 bases). Trimming pared 0 bases from V and 0 bases from J, leaving 8 bases between. Germline V CDR1 and CDR2: ENHRY, SYGVKD. This CDR3 contains 15 residues. This CDR3 is CAISESWTVNTEAFF. The CDR3 nucleotides are TGTGCCATCAGTGAGTCATGGACAGTGAACACTGAAGCTTTCTTT.

This clone has just one count. This rearrangement joins TRBV23-1 to TRBJ1-2; 8 positions match TRBD1. TRBV23-1 is filed as an ORF, its function uncertain. The trim removed 7 bases at V and 13 bases at J, leaving 14 bases unmatched. This CDR3 has 13 residues. CDR3 coding DNA: TGCGCCAGCAACCGACAGGGGCCCGGTTACTGCACCTTC. It specifies CASNRQGPGYCTF.

The J gene is TRBJ2-3, the V gene TRBV19; the match to TRBD1 covers 7 bases. The CDR3 is 16 residues long. Germline CDR1 and CDR2: LNHDA and SQIVND (reference sequence). The trim removed 1 base at V and 2 bases at J, leaving 6 bases unmatched. This chain's CDR3 is CASSIGTGAPTDTQYF. CDR3 in DNA: TGTGCCAGTAGTATAGGTACAGGGGCGCCCACAGATACGCAGTATTTT.

The V and J genes are TRBV7-9 and TRBJ1-1; a weak D match, TRBD1 (5 bases). V was cut by 1 base and J by 10 bases, with 19 bases left in between. Germline V gene data show CDR1 as SEHNR and CDR2 as FQNEAQ (reference sequence). CDR3 length: 15 amino acids. CDR3 loop: CASSLERTLNLVAFF. DNA for the CDR3: TGTGCCAGCAGCTTAGAAAGGACATTGAATTTAGTAGCTTTCTTT.

The chain recombines TRBV4-1 with TRBJ1-4; D ambiguous. Germline V gene data show CDR1 as MGHRA and CDR2 as YSYEKL. This CDR3 spans 12 amino acids. Trimming stripped 0 bases from V and 14 bases from J, with 10 bases between. The chain's CDR3 is CASSQDRNSLFF. As DNA, the CDR3 is TGCGCCAGCAGCCAAGATCGGAATTCTCTGTTTTTT.

The chain recombines TRBV5-8 with TRBJ1-5; TRBD1 matches 9 bases. Losses at the gene ends were 4 bases for V and 6 bases for J; bases not matched to a gene: 5. The CDR3 is made up of 14 amino acids. CDR1 SGHTS and CDR2 YDEGEE come from the germline V gene. The CDR3 bases are TGTGCCAGCAGCCCGGGACAGGGACTTCAGCCCCAGCATTTT. Translation: CASSPGQGLQPQHF. Together with reference TRBV5-8 and TRBJ1-5, the CDR3 gives the full variable domain: EAGVTQSPTHLIKTRGQQATLRCSPISGHTSVYWYQQALGLGLQFLLWYDEGEERNRGNFPPRFSGRQFPNYSSELNVNALELEDSALYLCASSPGQGLQPQHFGDGTRLSIL.

V and J are TRBV5-1 and TRBJ2-7; D is uncertain. From germline, CDR1 is SGHRS and CDR2 YFSETQ. This CDR3 contains 12 residues. Trimming shortened V by 4 bases and J by 3 bases, and 8 bases separated the two germline ends. The CDR3 DNA reads as TGCGCCAGCAGCCAAGGGAACTACGAGCAGTACTTC. Translating gives CASSQGNYEQYF.

This clone was counted a single time. The chain carries TRBV9 and TRBJ2-7; 8 bases line up with TRBD2. In germline, CDR1 is SGDLS, CDR2 YYNGEE. Trimming removed 4 bases from V and 2 bases from J; junction bases left unmatched: 11. CDR3 length: 16 amino acids. The CDR3 loop reads CASSPRGGGRTYEQYF. The CDR3 DNA is TGTGCCAGCAGCCCCCGGGGGGGCGGGAGGACCTACGAGCAGTACTTC.

The CDR3 loop reads CASSHRSNEQYF. The DNA for the CDR3 is TGTGCCAGCTCACACAGGTCCAACGAGCAGTACTTC. The chain carries TRBV18 and TRBJ2-7, with a weak D call TRBD1 (5 bases). The CDR3 consists of 12 residues. The germline V gene has CDR1 KGHSH and CDR2 LQKENI. The V and J ends lost 4 bases and 5 bases respectively, with 9 bases between them.

This clone came up once. V gene TRBV10-3 combines with J gene TRBJ2-1; TRBD2 matches at 7 bases. This CDR3 region has 13 residues. Germline loops: CDR1 ENHRY, CDR2 SYGVKD. V dropped 4 bases and J dropped 6; count of bases not matched to a gene: 3. The chain's CDR3 is CAISVIAGNEQFF. The CDR3, as DNA: TGTGCCATCAGTGTAATAGCGGGCAATGAGCAGTTCTTC.

This sequence joins TRBV2 and TRBJ1-3, with D unclear. Germline lookup yields CDR1 SNHLY and CDR2 FYNNEI. The length of the CDR3 is 11 residues. Trimming removed 5 bases from V and 7 bases from J, with 6 bases in between. The CDR3, as DNA: TGTGCCAGCAGTACGGTGAACACCATATATTTT. This gives the protein CASSTVNTIYF.

DNA for the CDR3: TGTGCCAGTAGTCCCTCCGGGGCAGGACAGACCCAGTACTTC. It specifies CASSPSGAGQTQYF. This chain connects TRBV19 to TRBJ2-5; D assignment may be TRBD1 or TRBD2 (5 bases each). Germline V gene sequence: CDR1 LNHDA, CDR2 SQIVND (reference sequence). The CDR3 has 14 residues. Trimming took off 5 bases at V and 6 bases at J, with 16 bases between the two ends. The full variable domain, with the rest looked up from reference TRBV19 and TRBJ2-5, is DGGITQSPKYLFRKEGQNVTLSCEQNLNHDAMYWYRQDPGQGLRLIYYSQIVNDFQKGDIAEGYSVSREKKESFPLTVTSAQKNPTAFYLCASSPSGAGQTQYFGPGTRLLVL.

V is TRBV6-1 and J is TRBJ2-7; TRBD2 matches at 12 bases. CDR1 is MNHNS and CDR2 is SASEGT in the germline V gene. The CDR3 is 15 residues long. V lost 5 bases to trimming and J lost 7 bases; unmatched junction nucleotides: 9. Written as DNA, the CDR3 is TGTGCCAGCAGTCCACTAGCGGGAGGTCGGGATGAGCAGTACTTC. This codes for CASSPLAGGRDEQYF.

This clone was observed a few times. V and J are TRBV2 and TRBJ1-5; D perhaps matches TRBD1 (6 bases). The CDR3 totals 13 residues. The germline CDR1 and CDR2 sequences are SNHLY and FYNNEI. V lost 4 bases to trimming and J lost 11 bases, with 15 bases between them. Here the CDR3 reads CASSAGAPGAQHF. In DNA, the CDR3 is TGTGCCAGCAGTGCGGGGGCACCTGGGGCCCAGCATTTT. The variable domain in full, with the rest retrieved from reference TRBV2 and TRBJ1-5, is EPEVTQTPSHQVTQMGQEVILRCVPISNHLYFYWYRQILGQKVEFLVSFYNNEISEKSEIFDDQFSVERPDGSNFTLKIRSTKLEDSAMYFCASSAGAPGAQHFGDGTRLSIL.